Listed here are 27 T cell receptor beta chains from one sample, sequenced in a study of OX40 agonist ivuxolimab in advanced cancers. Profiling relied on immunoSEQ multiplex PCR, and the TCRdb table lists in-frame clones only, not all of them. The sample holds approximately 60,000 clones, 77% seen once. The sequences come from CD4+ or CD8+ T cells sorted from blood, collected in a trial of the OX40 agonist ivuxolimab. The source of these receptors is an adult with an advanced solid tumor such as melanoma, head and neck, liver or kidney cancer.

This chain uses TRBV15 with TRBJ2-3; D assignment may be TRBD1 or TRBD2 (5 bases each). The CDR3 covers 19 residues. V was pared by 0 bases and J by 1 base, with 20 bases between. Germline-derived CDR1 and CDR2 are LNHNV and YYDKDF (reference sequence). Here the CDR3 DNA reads TGTGCCACCAGCAGAGATGGGGTAGCCCGGGGACCCCGCACAGATACGCAGTATTTT. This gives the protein CATSRDGVARGPRTDTQYF.

CDR3 sequence: CASSLGAGSYNEQFF. CDR3 coding DNA: TGTGCCAGCAGCTTAGGGGCCGGGTCCTACAATGAGCAGTTCTTC. V and J are TRBV7-2 and TRBJ2-1; no clear D gene. V was trimmed by 1 base and J by 1 base, leaving 8 bases between them. The CDR3 spans 15 residues. CDR1 SGHTA and CDR2 FQGNSA come from the germline V gene.

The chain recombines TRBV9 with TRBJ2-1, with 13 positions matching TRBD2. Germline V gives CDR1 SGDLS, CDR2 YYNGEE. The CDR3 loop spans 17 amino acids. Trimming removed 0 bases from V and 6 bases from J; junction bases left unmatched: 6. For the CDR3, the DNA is TGTGCCAGCAGCGTAGCCGGAGGGACTAGCGGGGCCAATGAGCAGTTCTTC. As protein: CASSVAGGTSGANEQFF.

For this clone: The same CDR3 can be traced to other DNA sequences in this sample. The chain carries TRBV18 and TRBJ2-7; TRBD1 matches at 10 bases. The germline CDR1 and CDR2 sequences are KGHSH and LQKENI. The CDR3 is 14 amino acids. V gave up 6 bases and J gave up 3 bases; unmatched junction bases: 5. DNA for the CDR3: TGTGCCAGCTCGCCCGGGACAGGGGACTACGAGCAGTACTTC. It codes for CASSPGTGDYEQYF.

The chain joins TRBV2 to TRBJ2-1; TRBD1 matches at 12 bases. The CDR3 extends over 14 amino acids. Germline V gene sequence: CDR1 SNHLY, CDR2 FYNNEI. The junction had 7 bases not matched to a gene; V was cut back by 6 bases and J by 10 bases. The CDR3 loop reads CASSRDRGPGEQFF. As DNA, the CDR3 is TGTGCCAGCAGCCGGGACAGGGGGCCCGGAGAGCAGTTCTTC.

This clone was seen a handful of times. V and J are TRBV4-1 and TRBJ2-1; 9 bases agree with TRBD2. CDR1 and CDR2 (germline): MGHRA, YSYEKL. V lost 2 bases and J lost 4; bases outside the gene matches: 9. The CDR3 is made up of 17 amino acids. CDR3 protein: CASSQSQAGGPYNEQFF. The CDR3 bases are TGCGCCAGCAGCCAATCGCAAGCGGGAGGACCGTACAATGAGCAGTTCTTC.

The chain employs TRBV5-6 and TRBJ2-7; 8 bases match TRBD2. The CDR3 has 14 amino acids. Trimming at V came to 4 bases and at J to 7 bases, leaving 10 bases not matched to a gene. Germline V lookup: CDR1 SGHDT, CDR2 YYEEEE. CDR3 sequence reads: CASSLRGTSREQYF. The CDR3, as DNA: TGTGCCAGCAGCCTGCGCGGGACTAGTCGTGAGCAGTACTTC.

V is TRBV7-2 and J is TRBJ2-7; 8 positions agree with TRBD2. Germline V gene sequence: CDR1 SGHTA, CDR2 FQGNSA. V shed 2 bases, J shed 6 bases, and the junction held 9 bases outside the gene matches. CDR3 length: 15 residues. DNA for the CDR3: TGTGCCAGCAGCTTAAGTCTAGCGGGTTTAGGCGAGCAGTACTTC. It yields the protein CASSLSLAGLGEQYF.

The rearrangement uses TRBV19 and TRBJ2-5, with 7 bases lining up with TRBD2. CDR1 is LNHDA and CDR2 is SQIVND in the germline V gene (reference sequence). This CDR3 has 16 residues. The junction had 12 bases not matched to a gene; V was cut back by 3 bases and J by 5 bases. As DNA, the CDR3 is TGTGCCAGTAGTATCCCTGGACTAGGTTCCGTGGAGACCCAGTACTTC. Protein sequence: CASSIPGLGSVETQYF.

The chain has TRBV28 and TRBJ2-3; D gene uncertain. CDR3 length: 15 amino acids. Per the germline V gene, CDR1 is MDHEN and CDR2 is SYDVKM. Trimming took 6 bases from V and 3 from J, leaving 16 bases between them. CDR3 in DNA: TGTGCCAGCAGCCCTTGGGGTGTTGGGACAGATACGCAGTATTTT. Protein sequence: CASSPWGVGTDTQYF.

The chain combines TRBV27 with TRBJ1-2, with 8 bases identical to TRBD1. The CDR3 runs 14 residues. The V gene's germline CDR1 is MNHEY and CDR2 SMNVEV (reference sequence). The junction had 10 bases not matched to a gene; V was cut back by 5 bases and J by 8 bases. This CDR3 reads CASSDMDRADGYTF. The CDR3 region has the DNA TGTGCCAGCAGTGACATGGACAGGGCTGACGGCTACACCTTC.

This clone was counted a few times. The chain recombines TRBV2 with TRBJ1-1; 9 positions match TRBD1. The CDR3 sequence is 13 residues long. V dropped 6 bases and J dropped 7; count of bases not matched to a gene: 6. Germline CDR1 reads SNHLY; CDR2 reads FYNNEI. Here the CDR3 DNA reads TGTGCCAGCAGGGGACAGGGAGGTAGTGAAGCTTTCTTT. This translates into CASRGQGGSEAFF.

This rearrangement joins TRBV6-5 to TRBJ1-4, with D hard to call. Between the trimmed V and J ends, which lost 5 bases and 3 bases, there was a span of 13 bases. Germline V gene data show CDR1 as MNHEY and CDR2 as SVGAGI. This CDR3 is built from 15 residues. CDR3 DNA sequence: TGTGCCAGCAGTCTCACCAGTTCATCTAATGAAAAACTGTTTTTT. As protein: CASSLTSSSNEKLFF.

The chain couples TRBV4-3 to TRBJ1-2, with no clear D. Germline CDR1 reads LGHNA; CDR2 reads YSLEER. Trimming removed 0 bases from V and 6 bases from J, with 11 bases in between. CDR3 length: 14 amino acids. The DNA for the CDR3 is TGCGCCAGCAGCCAAGATAGAGGGATGGATGGCTACACCTTC. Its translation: CASSQDRGMDGYTF.

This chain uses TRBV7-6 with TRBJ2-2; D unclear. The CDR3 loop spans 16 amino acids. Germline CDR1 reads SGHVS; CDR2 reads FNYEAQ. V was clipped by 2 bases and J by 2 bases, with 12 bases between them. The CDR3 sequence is CASSLIQGINTGELFF. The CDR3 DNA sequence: TGTGCCAGCAGCTTAATCCAAGGGATTAACACCGGGGAGCTGTTTTTT.

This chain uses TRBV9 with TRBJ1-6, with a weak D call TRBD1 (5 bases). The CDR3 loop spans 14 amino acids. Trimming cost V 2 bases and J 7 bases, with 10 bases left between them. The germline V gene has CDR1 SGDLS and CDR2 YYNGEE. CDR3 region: CASSVGTANSPLHF. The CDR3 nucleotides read TGTGCCAGCAGCGTCGGGACGGCGAATTCACCCCTCCACTTT.

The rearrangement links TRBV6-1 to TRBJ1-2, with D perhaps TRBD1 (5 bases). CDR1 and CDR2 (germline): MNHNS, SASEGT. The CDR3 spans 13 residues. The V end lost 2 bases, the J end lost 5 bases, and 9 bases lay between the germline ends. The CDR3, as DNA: TGTGCCAGCAGTGAAAGGGGACTATATGGCTACACCTTC. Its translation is CASSERGLYGYTF.

CDR3 nucleotides: TGCGCCAGCAGCTCCGCAGTGGGGGTCGGGAATCAGCCCCAGCATTTT. As protein: CASSSAVGVGNQPQHF. The rearrangement links TRBV4-3 to TRBJ1-5; D perhaps matches TRBD1 (5 bases). The CDR3 sequence is 16 residues long. Germline CDR1 reads LGHNA; CDR2 reads YSLEER. With 5 bases removed from V and 4 bases from J, the gap between germline ends came to 18 bases.

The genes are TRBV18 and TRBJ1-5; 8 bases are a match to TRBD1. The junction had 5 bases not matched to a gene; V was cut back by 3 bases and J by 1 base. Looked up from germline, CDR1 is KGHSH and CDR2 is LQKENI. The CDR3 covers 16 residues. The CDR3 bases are TGTGCCAGCTCACCGACAGGGGTCGGGAGCAATCAGCCCCAGCATTTT. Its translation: CASSPTGVGSNQPQHF.

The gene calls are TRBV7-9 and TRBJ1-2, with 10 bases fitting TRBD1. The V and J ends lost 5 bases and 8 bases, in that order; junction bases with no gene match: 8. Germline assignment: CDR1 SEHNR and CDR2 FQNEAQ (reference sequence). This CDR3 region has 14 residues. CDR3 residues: CASSPDRGRGGYTF. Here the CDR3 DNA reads TGTGCCAGCAGCCCCGACAGGGGGCGGGGAGGCTACACCTTC.

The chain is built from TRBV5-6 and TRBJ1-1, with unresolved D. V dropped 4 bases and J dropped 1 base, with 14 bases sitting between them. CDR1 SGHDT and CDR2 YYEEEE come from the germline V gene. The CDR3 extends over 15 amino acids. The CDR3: CASSRFGPANTEAFF. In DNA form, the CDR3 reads TGTGCCAGCAGCCGGTTTGGCCCTGCGAACACTGAAGCTTTCTTT.

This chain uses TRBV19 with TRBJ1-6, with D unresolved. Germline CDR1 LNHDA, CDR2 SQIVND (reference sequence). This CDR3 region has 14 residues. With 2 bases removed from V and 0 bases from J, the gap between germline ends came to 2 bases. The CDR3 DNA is TGTGCCAGTAGTATAAACTCCTATAATTCACCCCTCCACTTT. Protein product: CASSINSYNSPLHF.

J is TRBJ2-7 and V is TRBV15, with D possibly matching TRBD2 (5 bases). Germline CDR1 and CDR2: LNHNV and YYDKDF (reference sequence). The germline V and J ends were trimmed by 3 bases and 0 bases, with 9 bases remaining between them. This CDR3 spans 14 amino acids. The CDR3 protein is CATSRGDGSYEQYF. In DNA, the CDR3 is TGTGCCACCAGCAGGGGAGACGGCTCCTACGAGCAGTACTTC.

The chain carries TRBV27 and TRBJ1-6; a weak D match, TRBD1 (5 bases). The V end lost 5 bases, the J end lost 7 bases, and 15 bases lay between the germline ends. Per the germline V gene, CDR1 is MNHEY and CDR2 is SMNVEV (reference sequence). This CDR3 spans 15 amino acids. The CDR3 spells CASSPRDRENSPLHF. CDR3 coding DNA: TGTGCCAGCAGTCCTAGGGACCGCGAAAATTCACCCCTCCACTTT.

The CDR3 nucleotides are TGTGCCAGCAGCTCTCAAGAGACCCAGTACTTC. Its protein product is CASSSQETQYF. The chain combines TRBV7-9 with TRBJ2-5; D is undetermined. CDR3 length: 11 amino acids. Germline-derived CDR1 and CDR2 are SEHNR and FQNEAQ (reference sequence). V lost 4 bases and J 2 bases, leaving 2 bases between the germline ends.

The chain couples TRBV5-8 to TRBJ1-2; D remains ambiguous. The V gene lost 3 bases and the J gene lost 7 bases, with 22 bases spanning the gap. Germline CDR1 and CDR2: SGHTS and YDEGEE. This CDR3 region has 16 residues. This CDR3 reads CASSSLGHPDVSGYTF. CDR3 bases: TGTGCCAGCAGCTCTTTAGGGCACCCGGACGTTTCTGGCTACACCTTC.

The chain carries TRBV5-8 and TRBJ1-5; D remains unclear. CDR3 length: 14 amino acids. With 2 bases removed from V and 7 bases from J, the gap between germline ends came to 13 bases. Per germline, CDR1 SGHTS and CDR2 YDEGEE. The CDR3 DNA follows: TGTGCCAGCAGCTTATTGGGTCTAGGGCAGCCCCAGCATTTT. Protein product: CASSLLGLGQPQHF.